These 15 T cell receptor beta chains share one sample of origin, sequenced in a study of blood T cell repertoires in COVID-19 (dated by TCRdb to about 2020). The receptor library was made with the immunoSEQ multiplex PCR assay. Sourced from immuneACCESS, this table was stored by TCRdb with only in-frame sequences that have V and J called. A share of the clones is absent; for the studies checked, an unresolved V gene accounts for under half, and the remainder has no known explanation. The sample table records more than 350,000 clones; around 92% of these occur just once. The ten largest account for about 3% of the sample. The sample consisted of peripheral blood. Source of these receptors: a woman younger than 45 with COVID-19, enrolled during active disease.

The chain has TRBV6-5 and TRBJ2-5; the match to TRBD2 covers 10 bases. V shed 8 bases, J shed 2 bases, and the junction held 2 bases outside the gene matches. The length of the CDR3 is 13 residues. Germline CDR1 MNHEY, CDR2 SVGAGI. The CDR3 DNA reads as TGTGCCAGCCGGACTAGCGGACAAGAGACCCAGTACTTC. As protein: CASRTSGQETQYF.

This sequence joins TRBV2 and TRBJ2-1; 9 nucleotides agree with TRBD2. Germline trimming cut 3 bases from V and 6 bases from J; bases unmatched to any gene: 3. The CDR3 totals 14 residues. Germline CDR1 and CDR2: SNHLY and FYNNEI. CDR3 sequence: CASSDGTSSNEQFF. The CDR3, as DNA: TGTGCCAGCAGTGATGGGACTAGCAGCAATGAGCAGTTCTTC.

The chain employs TRBV28 and TRBJ1-1; no clear D. The V end was cut by 3 bases, the J end by 10 bases, with 21 bases between. Germline V CDR1 and CDR2: MDHEN, SYDVKM. This CDR3 has 15 residues. CDR3 in amino acids: CASSLNTGGLAVAFF. In nucleotides, the CDR3 is TGTGCCAGCAGTTTGAATACCGGCGGGTTAGCGGTAGCTTTCTTT.

The chain carries TRBV28 and TRBJ1-6; weak D call: TRBD1 (6 bases). Germline-derived CDR1 and CDR2 are MDHEN and SYDVKM. The length of the CDR3 is 16 residues. Trimming left V 7 bases short and J 3 bases short, with 16 bases between. CDR3 residues: CASKYRTAVYNSPLHF. The CDR3 DNA reads as TGTGCCAGCAAGTACCGGACAGCAGTCTATAATTCACCCCTCCACTTT.

The V gene is TRBV30, the J gene TRBJ2-3; TRBD2 aligns across 14 bases. The junction had 4 bases not matched to a gene; V was cut back by 0 bases and J by 8 bases. The germline V gene encodes CDR1 GTSNPN and CDR2 SVGIG (reference sequence). The CDR3 loop spans 15 amino acids. The chain's CDR3 is CAWSVGTSGSVTQYF. CDR3 in DNA: TGTGCCTGGAGTGTAGGGACTAGCGGGAGCGTTACGCAGTATTTT.

There are a few counts of this clone. The V gene is TRBV30, the J gene TRBJ1-3; 8 bases align to TRBD1. Germline CDR1 GTSNPN, CDR2 SVGIG (reference sequence). The CDR3 has 16 residues. Here the CDR3 reads CALTRDRSPSGNTIYF. DNA of the CDR3: TGTGCTTTGACCCGGGACAGGAGCCCCTCTGGAAACACCATATATTTT.

The chain links TRBV7-2 to TRBJ2-3; TRBD2 agrees at 11 bases. The CDR3 has 19 residues. V shed 5 bases and J 1 base; nucleotides not matched to a gene: 14. Germline lookup yields CDR1 SGHTA and CDR2 FQGNSA. This chain's CDR3 is CASSVGLAGGRGGTDTQYF. CDR3 DNA sequence: TGTGCCAGCAGCGTCGGGCTAGCGGGGGGCCGGGGGGGCACAGATACGCAGTATTTT.

This chain links TRBV6-6 with TRBJ1-4; the D gene is possibly TRBD1 (5 bases). Trimming took 6 bases from V and 4 from J, leaving 27 bases between them. Germline CDR1 and CDR2: MNHNY and SVGAGI (reference sequence). This CDR3 region has 19 residues. CDR3 bases: TGTGCCAGCAGCTTACGGGGGGTTCAATCTGCTGACCTTAATGAAAAACTGTTTTTT. Amino acids: CASSLRGVQSADLNEKLFF.

This clone was recorded once. The V gene is TRBV5-1, the J gene TRBJ1-2, with TRBD1 matching over 10 bases. Germline CDR1 and CDR2: SGHRS and YFSETQ. V was pared by 4 bases and J by 5 bases, with 5 bases of the junction left unmatched. The CDR3 contains 14 residues. The CDR3 DNA reads TGCGCCAGCAGCACGGGACAGGGGATTTATGGCTACACCTTC. Protein sequence: CASSTGQGIYGYTF.

The V gene is TRBV27, the J gene TRBJ2-3; possible D gene TRBD1, 5 bases. The length of the CDR3 is 15 residues. Germline V lookup: CDR1 MNHEY, CDR2 SMNVEV (reference sequence). Trimming removed 2 bases from V and 2 bases from J, with 11 bases in between. CDR3 amino acids: CASSLLRVHTDTQYF. CDR3 in DNA: TGTGCCAGCAGTTTACTCAGGGTTCACACAGATACGCAGTATTTT.

The CDR3 spells CASSSTFGEQFF. CDR3 sequence (DNA): TGTGCCAGCAGTTCGACATTCGGTGAGCAGTTCTTC. The J gene is TRBJ2-1, the V gene TRBV12-3 or TRBV12-4; D gene ambiguous. CDR3 length: 12 amino acids. The V gene lost 4 bases and the J gene lost 9 bases, with 10 bases spanning the gap.

The V and J genes are TRBV30 and TRBJ1-4; a possible D gene is TRBD1 (5 bases). Trimming left V 2 bases short and J 7 bases short, with 8 bases between. The CDR3 extends over 12 amino acids. Germline V lookup: CDR1 GTSNPN, CDR2 SVGIG (reference sequence). The CDR3 region is CAWSLRAEKLFF. CDR3 DNA: TGTGCCTGGAGTCTCAGGGCTGAAAAACTGTTTTTT.

This chain links TRBV27 with TRBJ2-3; 8 nucleotides agree with TRBD1. This CDR3 contains 18 residues. V gave up 2 bases and J gave up 2 bases; unmatched junction bases: 12. From germline, CDR1 is MNHEY and CDR2 SMNVEV (reference sequence). CDR3 DNA sequence: TGTGCCAGCAGTTTAACAACGGACAGGGTGGCCTCCACAGATACGCAGTATTTT. Amino acid sequence: CASSLTTDRVASTDTQYF.

The chain carries TRBV19 and TRBJ2-1, with D possibly TRBD1 on 5 matching bases. Per germline, CDR1 LNHDA and CDR2 SQIVND (reference sequence). The CDR3 is made up of 12 amino acids. V was shortened by 3 bases and J by 13 bases, with 13 bases between the two germline ends. The CDR3, as DNA: TGTGCCAGTAGTATTCCCGACAGAATCCAGTTCTTC. Protein: CASSIPDRIQFF.

This sequence joins TRBV5-6 and TRBJ1-4; the D is unclear. Trimming removed 1 base from V and 0 bases from J, with 7 bases in between. The CDR3 covers 15 residues. CDR1 SGHDT and CDR2 YYEEEE come from the germline V gene. Written as DNA, the CDR3 is TGTGCCAGCAGCTTGAGTCTAGCAACTAATGAAAAACTGTTTTTT. Amino acid sequence: CASSLSLATNEKLFF.